One and the same sample provided the 22 T cell receptor beta chains below, sequenced in a study of shared clonotypes between healthy human individuals. The data were produced by immunoSEQ multiplex PCR, yet TCRdb's version contains in-frame clones alone and is incomplete. The sample records over a million clones, around 78% being singletons. Material for sequencing was memory CD4+ T cells from PBMCs. The subset here: CD45RA-negative fraction. The origin of the receptors is a young man in good health. Some clones in this sample may be carry-over from other donors' samples.

This sequence joins TRBV30 and TRBJ2-1; 8 bases align to TRBD2. CDR1 is GTSNPN and CDR2 is SVGIG in the germline V gene (reference sequence). This CDR3 region has 13 residues. V shed 3 bases, J shed 10 bases, and the junction held 8 bases outside the gene matches. CDR3 in DNA: TGTGCCTGGAGCGACCAGCGGGAGCGGGAGCAGTTCTTC. It specifies CAWSDQREREQFF.

The rearrangement joins TRBV6-5 to TRBJ1-1, with 7 positions matching TRBD1. CDR1 and CDR2 (germline): MNHEY, SVGAGI. J was trimmed by 8 bases and V by 10 bases; bases with no gene match: 13. The CDR3 is made up of 13 amino acids. The DNA for the CDR3 is TGTGCCACTACACCGACCGGACAGGTAGAAGCTTTCTTT. Protein sequence: CATTPTGQVEAFF.

For this clone: This sample includes further DNA sequences coding for the same CDR3. The V and J genes are TRBV18 and TRBJ2-7; weak D call: TRBD2 (5 bases). V was trimmed by 3 bases and J by 2 bases, leaving 11 bases between them. The CDR3 runs 14 residues. Per the germline V gene, CDR1 is KGHSH and CDR2 is LQKENI. The CDR3 DNA sequence: TGTGCCAGCTCACCCCGTGAGGGAGCCTACGAGCAGTACTTC. Protein sequence: CASSPREGAYEQYF. The full variable domain, in which reference TRBV18 and TRBJ2-7 provide the parts outside the CDR3, is NAGVMQNPRHLVRRRGQEARLRCSPMKGHSHVYWYRQLPEEGLKFMVYLQKENIIDESGMPKERFSAEFPKEGPSILRIQQVVRGDSAAYFCASSPREGAYEQYFGPGTRLTVT.

This clone came up once. The genes are TRBV28 and TRBJ1-4; possible D gene TRBD1, 5 bases. Germline CDR1 is MDHEN and CDR2 is SYDVKM. This CDR3 is built from 14 residues. Trimming stripped 8 bases from V and 3 bases from J, with 13 bases between. CDR3 loop: CASAEGSSNEKLFF. The CDR3 DNA follows: TGTGCCAGCGCCGAGGGGTCCTCTAATGAAAAACTGTTTTTT.

The CDR3 region is CATSSSSALQETQYF. The CDR3 nucleotides are TGTGCCACCAGCAGTTCCAGCGCGCTCCAAGAGACCCAGTACTTC. The chain has TRBV15 and TRBJ2-5, with D hard to call. Trimming cost V 3 bases and J 1 base, with 12 bases left between them. This CDR3 has 15 residues. CDR1 is LNHNV and CDR2 is YYDKDF in the germline V gene (reference sequence).

The J gene is TRBJ1-1, the V gene TRBV2; D is unresolved. The germline CDR1 and CDR2 sequences are SNHLY and FYNNEI. Deletions cut 5 bases from V and 2 bases from J, with 12 bases between. The CDR3 length is 14 residues. CDR3 in DNA: TGTGCCAGCAGTACCAGGATAGTCAACACTGAAGCTTTCTTT. Encoded protein: CASSTRIVNTEAFF.

This clone came up once. The chain carries TRBV5-1 and TRBJ1-3, with a tentative D call TRBD1 (6 bases). This CDR3 has 16 amino acids. CDR1 and CDR2 (germline): SGHRS, YFSETQ. V dropped 4 bases and J dropped 0 bases, with 14 bases sitting between them. The CDR3 here is CASSPGGARSGNTIYF. Here the CDR3 DNA reads TGCGCCAGCAGCCCGGGGGGGGCTCGCTCTGGAAACACCATATATTTT.

The sample holds one count of this clone. The chain combines TRBV2 with TRBJ1-2; 9 nucleotides align to TRBD1. Germline CDR1 and CDR2: SNHLY and FYNNEI. The length of the CDR3 is 15 residues. V gave up 5 bases and J gave up 5 bases; unmatched junction bases: 9. CDR3 nucleotide sequence: TGTGCCAGCAGTTACCAACAGGGGGCGGGATATGGCTACACCTTC. Amino acids: CASSYQQGAGYGYTF.

In its sample, this clone was seen once. The rearrangement joins TRBV5-1 to TRBJ2-7, with 14 bases aligning to TRBD2. Trimming at V came to 1 base and at J to 6 bases, leaving 9 bases not matched to a gene. This CDR3 comprises 17 residues. Germline V lookup: CDR1 SGHRS, CDR2 YFSETQ. CDR3 loop: CASSLSGLAGGRIEQYF. DNA of the CDR3: TGCGCCAGCAGCTTGTCAGGACTAGCGGGAGGCCGAATCGAGCAGTACTTC.

In this sample, this clone turned up once. The gene calls are TRBV5-4 and TRBJ2-2; 7 bases are shared with TRBD1. V lost 4 bases to trimming and J lost 4 bases; unmatched junction nucleotides: 7. This CDR3 region has 15 residues. The germline V gene has CDR1 SGHNT and CDR2 YYREEE (reference sequence). CDR3 in DNA: TGTGCCAGCAGCCCCCGACAGGGACGCACCGGGGAGCTGTTTTTT. It encodes CASSPRQGRTGELFF.

The DNA of the CDR3 is TGTGCCAGCAGAAGAGATTGGACAGGCGGCGAGCAGTACTTC. Protein: CASRRDWTGGEQYF. The gene calls are TRBV28 and TRBJ2-7, with 7 bases that match TRBD1. The V gene's germline CDR1 is MDHEN and CDR2 SYDVKM. CDR3 length equals 14 residues. Unmatched junction bases numbered 11, after V lost 6 bases and J lost 6 bases.

The chain links TRBV6-6 to TRBJ1-3; D gene ambiguous. The CDR3 is 12 amino acids. Germline V CDR1 and CDR2: MNHNY, SVGAGI (reference sequence). V was clipped by 5 bases and J by 9 bases, with 11 bases between them. CDR3: CASSPGLGTIYF. CDR3 nucleotides: TGTGCCAGCAGTCCTGGGTTGGGCACCATATATTTT.

J is TRBJ2-3 and V is TRBV30; D uncertain. Trimming stripped 7 bases from V and 1 base from J, with 12 bases between. The CDR3 runs 13 residues. CDR1 GTSNPN and CDR2 SVGIG come from the germline V gene (reference sequence). The DNA of the CDR3 is TGTGCCTCCCGGAGCCCAGGCACAGATACGCAGTATTTT. Translating gives CASRSPGTDTQYF.

The chain couples TRBV10-3 to TRBJ2-3; 13 bases fit TRBD2. V was clipped by 10 bases and J by 2 bases; unmatched bases: 3. CDR3 length: 14 residues. Germline V gene lookup returns CDR1 ENHRY and CDR2 SYGVKD. CDR3 sequence (DNA): TGTGCCACACTAGCGGGAGGGTCCACAGATACGCAGTATTTT. Its translation is CATLAGGSTDTQYF.

This clone was counted many times. The chain has TRBV13 and TRBJ1-5; no clear D. V shed 5 bases and J shed 4 bases, with 12 bases lying between them. The germline V gene encodes CDR1 PRHDT and CDR2 FYEKMQ (reference sequence). This CDR3 has 14 amino acids. The CDR3 spells CASSIGRTNQPQHF. The CDR3 DNA reads TGTGCCAGCAGCATCGGACGGACGAATCAGCCCCAGCATTTT.

This clone was observed a single time. A clone one base away is much larger, so this may be a read error. The rearrangement uses TRBV7-6 and TRBJ2-5, with TRBD2 matching 7 bases. Germline V gene sequence: CDR1 SGHVS, CDR2 FNYEAQ. This CDR3 has 15 amino acids. The CDR3, as DNA: TGTGCCAACAGCTTGACTAGCCCACCCCAAGAGACCCAGTACTTC. This translates into CANSLTSPPQETQYF.

This chain links TRBV28 with TRBJ2-7; 11 bases agree with TRBD2. Germline V CDR1 and CDR2: MDHEN, SYDVKM. Losses at the gene ends were 5 bases for V and 5 bases for J; bases not matched to a gene: 8. This CDR3 region has 15 residues. The DNA of the CDR3 is TGTGCCAGCAGTCCTGGGTCGACTAGCGGGAACGAGCAGTACTTC. It codes for CASSPGSTSGNEQYF.

This chain joins TRBV18 and TRBJ2-7; the D gene is possibly TRBD1 (6 bases). CDR3 length: 14 residues. Germline-derived CDR1 and CDR2 are KGHSH and LQKENI. Trimming cost V 2 bases and J 7 bases, with 15 bases left between them. This CDR3 reads CASSPSDQGGEQYF. Written as DNA, the CDR3 is TGTGCCAGCTCACCATCGGACCAAGGGGGAGAGCAGTACTTC.

With respect to this clone: The same CDR3 arises from other DNA sequences in this sample as well. The rearrangement uses TRBV4-3 and TRBJ1-5; D perhaps matches TRBD1 (6 bases). The germline CDR1 and CDR2 sequences are LGHNA and YSLEER. The CDR3 contains 14 residues. Trimming removed 0 bases from V and 6 bases from J, with 9 bases in between. DNA for the CDR3: TGCGCCAGCAGCCAAGATAGGGGGGGTCAGCCCCAGCATTTT. Its protein product is CASSQDRGGQPQHF.

This sequence joins TRBV7-2 and TRBJ2-1; TRBD2 matches 7 bases. This CDR3 has 15 amino acids. The V gene's germline CDR1 is SGHTA and CDR2 FQGNSA. Germline trimming cut 5 bases from V and 4 bases from J; bases unmatched to any gene: 8. CDR3 in amino acids: CASSPTAGTYNEQFF. CDR3 coding DNA: TGTGCCAGCAGCCCTACAGCGGGGACGTACAATGAGCAGTTCTTC.

This clone has just a few counts. The CDR3 region is CASSIHRDRTEAFF. CDR3 DNA: TGTGCCAGTAGTATTCACAGGGACCGCACTGAAGCTTTCTTT. The chain is built from TRBV19 and TRBJ1-1, with a tentative D call TRBD1 (6 bases). Germline loops: CDR1 LNHDA, CDR2 SQIVND (reference sequence). The V gene lost 3 bases and the J gene lost 4 bases, with 12 bases spanning the gap. The CDR3 runs 14 residues.

V and J are TRBV30 and TRBJ1-5; no clear D gene. V was pared by 6 bases and J by 7 bases, with 19 bases between. Germline-derived CDR1 and CDR2 are GTSNPN and SVGIG (reference sequence). The CDR3 is 14 amino acids. The CDR3 reads CACLLGFPRQPQHF. Here the CDR3 DNA reads TGTGCCTGCCTCTTAGGGTTCCCTAGGCAGCCCCAGCATTTT.